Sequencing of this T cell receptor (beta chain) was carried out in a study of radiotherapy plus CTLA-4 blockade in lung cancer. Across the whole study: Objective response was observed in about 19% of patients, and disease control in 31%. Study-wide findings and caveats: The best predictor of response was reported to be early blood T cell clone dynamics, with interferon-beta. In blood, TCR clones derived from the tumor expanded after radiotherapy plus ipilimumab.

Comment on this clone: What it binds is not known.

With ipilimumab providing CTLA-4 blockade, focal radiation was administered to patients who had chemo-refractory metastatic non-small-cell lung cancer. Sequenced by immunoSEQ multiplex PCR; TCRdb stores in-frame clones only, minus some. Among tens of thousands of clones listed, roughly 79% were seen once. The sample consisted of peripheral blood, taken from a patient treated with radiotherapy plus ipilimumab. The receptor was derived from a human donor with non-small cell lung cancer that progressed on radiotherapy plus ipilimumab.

CDR3 sequence (DNA): TGTGCCAGCAGGTTCAAGGGTGGCGGGGGGGCAGATACGCAGTATTTT. Translated: CASRFKGGGGADTQYF. V is TRBV7-2 and J is TRBJ2-3, with 9 bases matching TRBD2. Germline values: CDR1 SGHTA, CDR2 FQGNSA. The CDR3 contains 16 residues. The ends lost 6 bases at V and 4 bases at J; junction bases unmatched: 11.